This TCR beta chain came from a study of OX40 agonist ivuxolimab in advanced cancers. This CDR3 is built from 15 residues. Trimming took 2 bases from V and 4 from J, leaving 14 bases between them. From germline, CDR1 is MNHNY and CDR2 SVGAGI (reference sequence). Only in-frame clones appear in the TCRdb table, and some are missing; sequencing was by immunoSEQ multiplex PCR. The sample yields about 27,000 clones, 80% to 90% seen once. This sequence was found in an adult with an advanced solid tumor such as melanoma, head and neck, liver or kidney cancer. This chain links TRBV6-6 with TRBJ2-5; D might be TRBD1 (5 bases). The material sequenced was CD4+ or CD8+ T cells sorted from blood, taken in a trial of the OX40 agonist ivuxolimab. The CDR3 reads CASSYAVDTAETQYF. The CDR3 DNA sequence: TGTGCCAGCAGTTACGCCGTGGACACCGCAGAGACCCAGTACTTC.